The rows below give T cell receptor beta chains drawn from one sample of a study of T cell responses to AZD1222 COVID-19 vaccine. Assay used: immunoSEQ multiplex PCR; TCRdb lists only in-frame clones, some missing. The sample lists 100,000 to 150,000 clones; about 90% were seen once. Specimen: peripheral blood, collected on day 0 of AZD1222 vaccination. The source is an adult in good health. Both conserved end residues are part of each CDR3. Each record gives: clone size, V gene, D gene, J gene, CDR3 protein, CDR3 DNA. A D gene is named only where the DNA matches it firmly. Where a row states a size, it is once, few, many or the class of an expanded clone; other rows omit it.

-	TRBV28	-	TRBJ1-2	CAIRTEIPDYGYTF	TGTGCCATAAGGACGGAAATACCCGACTATGGCTACACCTTC
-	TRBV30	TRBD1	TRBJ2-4	CAWSVPGQGKNIQYF	TGTGCCTGGAGTGTACCGGGACAGGGAAAAAACATTCAGTACTTC
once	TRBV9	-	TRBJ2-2	CASSVTGTTPSNTGELFF	TGTGCCAGCAGCGTAACAGGGACAACTCCATCGAACACCGGGGAGCTGTTTTTT
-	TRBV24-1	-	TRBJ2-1	CATSRDGARVEQFF	TGTGCCACCAGCCGGGACGGAGCTAGAGTCGAGCAGTTCTTC
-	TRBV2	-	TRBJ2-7	CASKVSIPYEQYF	TGTGCCAGCAAGGTCTCGATCCCCTACGAGCAGTACTTC
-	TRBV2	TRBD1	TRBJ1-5	CASTRGGPGDSGYQPQHF	TGTGCCAGCACCAGGGGAGGCCCCGGGGACAGTGGGTATCAGCCCCAGCATTTT
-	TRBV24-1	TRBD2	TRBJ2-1	CATSDGTSGAVNEQFF	TGTGCCACCAGTGATGGTACTAGCGGAGCCGTCAATGAGCAGTTCTTC
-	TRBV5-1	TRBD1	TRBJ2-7	CASSPDPGQGAYEQYF	TGCGCCAGCAGCCCGGACCCGGGACAGGGGGCCTACGAGCAGTACTTC
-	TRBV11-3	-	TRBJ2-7	CASSFPYEQYF	TGTGCCAGCAGCTTCCCCTACGAGCAGTACTTC
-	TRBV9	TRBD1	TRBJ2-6	CASGRGDRVRSEANVLTF	TGTGCCAGCGGGAGAGGAGACAGGGTAAGATCGGAGGCCAACGTCCTGACTTTC
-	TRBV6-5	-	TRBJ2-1	CASSYSIGYNEQFF	TGTGCCAGCAGTTACTCGATCGGCTACAATGAGCAGTTCTTC
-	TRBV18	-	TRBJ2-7	CASSPVGHTISYEQYF	TGTGCCAGCTCACCAGTAGGGCATACGATCTCCTACGAGCAGTACTTC
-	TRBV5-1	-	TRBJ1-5	CASSRTAGSNQPQHF	TGCGCCAGCAGCCGGACCGCTGGTAGCAATCAGCCCCAGCATTTT
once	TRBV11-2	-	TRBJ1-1	CASSPGVGGSTEAFF	TGTGCCAGCAGCCCAGGGGTCGGGGGGAGCACTGAAGCTTTCTTT
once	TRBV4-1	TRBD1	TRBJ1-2	CASSQDHRGGYGYTF	TGCGCCAGCAGCCAAGATCACAGGGGCGGCTATGGCTACACCTTC
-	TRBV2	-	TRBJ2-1	CAGDTYNEQFF	TGTGCCGGAGACACCTACAATGAGCAGTTCTTC
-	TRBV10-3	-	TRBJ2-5	CATTGTAGETQYF	TGTGCCACGACAGGGACAGCGGGGGAGACCCAGTACTTC
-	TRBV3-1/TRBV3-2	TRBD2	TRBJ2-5	CASSQRGALLAGQETQYF	TGTGCCAGCAGCCAACGTGGGGCTCTACTAGCGGGACAGGAGACCCAGTACTTC
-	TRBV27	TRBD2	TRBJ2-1	CASSLGGGRVYNEQFF	TGTGCCAGCAGTTTGGGAGGCGGGAGAGTTTACAATGAGCAGTTCTTC
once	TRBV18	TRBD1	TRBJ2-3	CASSPPGQGTDTQYF	TGTGCCAGCTCTCCCCCGGGACAGGGTACAGATACGCAGTATTTT
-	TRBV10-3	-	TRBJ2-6	CAISDGTLSGANVLTF	TGTGCCATCAGTGACGGCACCCTCTCTGGGGCCAACGTCCTGACTTTC
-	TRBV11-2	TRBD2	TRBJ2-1	CASSFTSGRAVGNNEQFF	TGTGCCAGCAGCTTCACTAGCGGGAGGGCCGTGGGGAACAATGAGCAGTTCTTC
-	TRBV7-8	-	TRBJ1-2	CASSNTRLYGYTF	TGTGCCAGCAGCAACACCAGGCTCTATGGCTACACCTTC
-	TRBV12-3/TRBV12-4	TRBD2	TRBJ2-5	CASRPAGGVTQYF	TGTGCCAGCAGGCCCGCGGGGGGGGTGACCCAGTACTTC
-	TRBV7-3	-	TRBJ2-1	CASSLGPRGNEQFF	TGTGCCAGCAGCTTAGGCCCTAGGGGCAATGAGCAGTTCTTC
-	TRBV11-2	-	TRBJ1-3	CASSPAGQGPGNTIYF	TGTGCCAGCAGCCCCGCGGGTCAGGGGCCTGGAAACACCATATATTTT
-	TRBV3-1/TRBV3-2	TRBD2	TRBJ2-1	CASSPGLAGYNEQFF	TGTGCCAGCAGCCCAGGACTAGCGGGATACAATGAGCAGTTCTTC
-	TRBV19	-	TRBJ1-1	CASSIWGPGTEAFF	TGTGCCAGTAGTATTTGGGGGCCGGGCACTGAAGCTTTCTTT
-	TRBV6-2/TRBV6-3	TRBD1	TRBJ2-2	CASSYGPVGTGGNGELFF	TGTGCCAGCAGTTATGGGCCGGTAGGGACAGGGGGCAACGGGGAGCTGTTTTTT
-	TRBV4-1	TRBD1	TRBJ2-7	CASSQDHQGVWEQYF	TGCGCCAGCAGCCAAGATCACCAGGGGGTTTGGGAGCAGTACTTC
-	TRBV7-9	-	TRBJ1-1	CASSLYTGAINTEAFF	TGTGCCAGCAGCTTATACACGGGGGCGATTAACACTGAAGCTTTCTTT
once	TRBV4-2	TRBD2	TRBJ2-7	CASSQDRSSGYDEQYF	TGTGCCAGCAGCCAAGATCGGAGTAGCGGGTACGACGAGCAGTACTTC
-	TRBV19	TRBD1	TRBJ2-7	CAKDRGPTPRSYEQYF	TGTGCCAAAGACAGGGGTCCAACACCACGCTCCTACGAGCAGTACTTC
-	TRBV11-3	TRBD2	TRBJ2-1	CASSLGTSGDLQFF	TGTGCCAGCAGCCTCGGGACTAGCGGAGACCTACAGTTCTTC
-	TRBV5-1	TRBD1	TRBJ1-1	CASSIRTGGEAEAFF	TGCGCCAGCAGCATAAGGACAGGGGGCGAGGCTGAAGCTTTCTTT
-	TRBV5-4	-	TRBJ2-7	CASSLGGATGMSEQYF	TGTGCCAGCAGCTTGGGGGGGGCGACAGGGATGAGCGAGCAGTACTTC
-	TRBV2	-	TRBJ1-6	CASSSQGNNSPLHF	TGTGCCAGCAGTTCACAGGGTAATAATTCACCCCTCCACTTT
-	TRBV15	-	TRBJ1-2	CATSRARDGYTF	TGTGCCACCAGCAGAGCCAGGGATGGCTACACCTTC
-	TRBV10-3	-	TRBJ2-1	CAINPTQSSYNEQFF	TGTGCCATCAACCCGACTCAGAGCTCCTACAATGAGCAGTTCTTC
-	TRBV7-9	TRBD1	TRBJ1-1	CASSQDRGNTEAFF	TGTGCCAGCAGCCAAGACAGGGGGAACACTGAAGCTTTCTTT
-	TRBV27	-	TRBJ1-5	CASSSNSQPQHF	TGTGCCAGCAGTTCTAACAGTCAGCCCCAGCATTTT
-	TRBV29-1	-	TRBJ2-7	CSVKGGPYYEQYF	TGCAGCGTTAAGGGTGGACCATACTACGAGCAGTACTTC
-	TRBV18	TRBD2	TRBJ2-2	CASSPDRTSGSLSWVPGELFF	TGTGCCAGCTCACCGGACCGGACTAGCGGGAGCCTTTCGTGGGTACCCGGGGAGCTGTTTTTT
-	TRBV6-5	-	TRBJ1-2	CASRRGPPPGGYTF	TGTGCCAGCAGAAGGGGACCCCCCCCGGGAGGCTACACCTTC
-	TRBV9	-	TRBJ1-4	CASSPTAGEGKLFF	TGTGCCAGCAGCCCAACAGCTGGGGAGGGAAAACTGTTTTTT
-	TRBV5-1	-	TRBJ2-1	CASRGLGGEYNEQFF	TGCGCCAGCAGGGGGCTAGGAGGAGAGTACAATGAGCAGTTCTTC
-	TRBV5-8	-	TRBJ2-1	CASSSLRVRQASYNEQFF	TGTGCCAGCAGCTCACTACGGGTTCGACAGGCTTCGTACAATGAGCAGTTCTTC
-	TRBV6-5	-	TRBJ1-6	CASRLQGGYNSPLHF	TGTGCCAGCAGGCTACAGGGAGGCTATAATTCACCCCTCCACTTT
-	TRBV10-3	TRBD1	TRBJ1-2	CAISGTGNYGYTF	TGTGCCATCAGTGGGACAGGGAACTATGGCTACACCTTC
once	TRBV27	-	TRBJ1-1	CASMTRAKAEAFF	TGTGCCAGCATGACTCGGGCTAAGGCTGAAGCTTTCTTT
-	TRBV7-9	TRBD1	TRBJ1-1	CASSRVAGQAEAFF	TGTGCCAGCAGCCGGGTCGCTGGACAGGCAGAAGCTTTCTTT
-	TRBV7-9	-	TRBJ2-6	CASSLGTGANVLTF	TGTGCCAGCAGCTTAGGGACTGGGGCCAACGTCCTGACTTTC
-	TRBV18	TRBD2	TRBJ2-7	CASSRSGTSGPYEQYF	TGTGCCAGCTCACGTTCCGGGACTAGCGGCCCCTACGAGCAGTACTTC
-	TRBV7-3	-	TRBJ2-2	CASSFSGTSGTGELFF	TGTGCCAGCAGCTTTTCCGGGACGTCTGGGACCGGGGAGCTGTTTTTT
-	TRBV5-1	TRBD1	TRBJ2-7	CASSAQQGAYEQYF	TGCGCCAGCAGCGCCCAACAGGGGGCATACGAGCAGTACTTC
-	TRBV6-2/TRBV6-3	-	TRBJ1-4	CASSPEIEKLFF	TGTGCCAGCAGCCCAGAAATTGAAAAACTGTTTTTT
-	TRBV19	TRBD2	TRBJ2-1	CASNSLAGGPPYNEQFF	TGTGCCAGTAACAGTTTAGCGGGAGGCCCCCCCTACAATGAGCAGTTCTTC
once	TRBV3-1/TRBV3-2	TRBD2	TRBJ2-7	CASSQETSGRYYEQYF	TGTGCCAGCAGCCAGGAGACTAGCGGGAGGTATTACGAGCAGTACTTC
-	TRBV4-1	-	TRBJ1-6	CASQLIRGGGNSPLHF	TGCGCCAGCCAGTTGATCAGGGGAGGAGGTAATTCACCCCTCCACTTT
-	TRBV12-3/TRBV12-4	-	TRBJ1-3	CASSLTRNTIYF	TGTGCCAGCAGCCTCACAAGAAACACCATATATTTT